This entry features one T cell receptor beta chain sequence. Antigen specificity is unknown. This sample is part of a study of T cell clones after liver transplantation. Looking at the study overall: Samples came from ITN030ST, which attempted immunosuppression withdrawal within 2 years of liver transplantation. Study-wide points: In most of the 8 subjects, circulating graft-donor-reactive CD4 TCRbeta sequences fell significantly after transplant.

The CDR3 extends over 15 amino acids. The germline V gene encodes CDR1 SGDLS and CDR2 YYNGEE. J lost 0 bases, V lost 6 bases, and 5 bases had no gene match. CD3+CD4+ and CD3+CD8+ cells were FACS-sorted from thawed unstimulated PBMCs. Here immunoSEQ multiplex PCR was the method, and the copy in TCRdb shows in-frame clones only, minus some. The table includes approximately 100,000 clones, under 90% detected once. The V and J genes are TRBV9 and TRBJ2-3; 9 bases agree with TRBD2. The sequence came from a human patient who received a liver transplant. Some T cells may be the graft donor's. The sequenced sample was CD4+ T cells from blood, obtained around 48 months after liver transplant. The CDR3 nucleotides are TGTGCCAGCAACCCGACTAGCGGTAGCACAGATACGCAGTATTTT. Translation gives CASNPTSGSTDTQYF.